These T cell receptor beta chains were read from a single sample in a study of OX40 agonist ivuxolimab in advanced cancers. Clones were sequenced by immunoSEQ multiplex PCR, and TCRdb holds only the in-frame ones, with some missing. The sample holds tens of thousands of clones, 70% to 90% seen once. The sequencing used CD4+ or CD8+ T cells sorted from blood, collected in a trial of the OX40 agonist ivuxolimab. The source of these receptors is an adult with an advanced solid tumor such as melanoma, head and neck, liver or kidney cancer. Each CDR3 is given with its conserved first and last residue. A D gene is named only where the DNA matches it firmly.

D: -; V: TRBV7-9; J: TRBJ1-1; CDR3: CASSLGGVNTEAFF
D: -; V: TRBV5-1; J: TRBJ2-6; CDR3: CASSSVYSGANVLTF
D: -; V: TRBV5-1; J: TRBJ2-7; CDR3: CASSLGGGGTYEQYF
D: -; V: TRBV29-1; J: TRBJ1-5; CDR3: CSVGGFNQPQHF
D: TRBD2; V: TRBV11-2; J: TRBJ2-3; CDR3: CASSPGTSGSSSQYF
D: -; V: TRBV27; J: TRBJ1-2; CDR3: CASSLYGAQTFGYTF
D: TRBD1; V: TRBV15; J: TRBJ1-2; CDR3: CATSRDVGTAPYGYTF
D: TRBD1; V: TRBV11-3; J: TRBJ2-1; CDR3: CASSSGTGSSYNEQFF
D: -; V: TRBV6-5; J: TRBJ1-2; CDR3: CASRLQGYYGYTF
D: TRBD1; V: TRBV18; J: TRBJ1-4; CDR3: CASSPPGQGREKLFF
D: -; V: TRBV5-4; J: TRBJ2-2; CDR3: CASSLEPSGELFF
D: -; V: TRBV7-3; J: TRBJ2-1; CDR3: CASSSNEGGGNEQFF
D: TRBD1; V: TRBV4-3; J: TRBJ1-5; CDR3: CASSQDRQGGGPQHF
D: -; V: TRBV2; J: TRBJ1-5; CDR3: CASSEGFQPQHF
D: TRBD2; V: TRBV4-1; J: TRBJ2-5; CDR3: CASSQEGGVGETQYF
D: -; V: TRBV5-1; J: TRBJ2-5; CDR3: CASSLGIRKETQYF
D: TRBD1; V: TRBV2; J: TRBJ1-2; CDR3: CASSEGGWGTGSGYTF
D: -; V: TRBV2; J: TRBJ1-1; CDR3: CASSETPWQGGAFF
D: TRBD1; V: TRBV29-1; J: TRBJ1-2; CDR3: CSVDGPGTVFGGYTF
D: -; V: TRBV29-1; J: TRBJ2-2; CDR3: CSVEVLENTGELFF
D: TRBD1; V: TRBV28; J: TRBJ1-1; CDR3: CASSPGGTNTEAFF